This T cell receptor (beta chain) was identified in a study of blood T cell repertoires in COVID-19. Study at large: The study drew acute and convalescent COVID-19 samples from the United States, Italy and Spain. T cells, B-cell-depleted T cells, or PBMCs provided the cDNA or gDNA that served as material.

In the source study's methods: Reference gene primers were amplified, and this amplification served to estimate nucleated cell counts. Assay: immunoSEQ multiplex PCR; the TCRdb copy retains only in-frame clones and omits some. That table supplies the V and J calls and clone size; D and trimming were determined from the DNA. The table has roughly 170,000 clones, about 86% seen once. The CDR3 covers 15 residues. With 5 bases clipped from V and 7 bases from J, the junction kept 10 bases outside the gene matches. CDR1 is SGHVS, CDR2 FNYEAQ, per germline. The chain employs TRBV7-6 and TRBJ1-4; 7 bases are a match to TRBD1. This TCR came from a man in his sixties or seventies with active or convalescent COVID-19. Sequencing was done on a sample of peripheral blood. In DNA, the CDR3 is TGTGCCAGCAGCCCACAGACAGGGACGGGTGAAAAACTGTTTTTT. Residues: CASSPQTGTGEKLFF.